This TCR beta chain was found in a study of CD8+ T cells in alopecia areata (dated by TCRdb to the late 2010s). In the study overall: The treated patients, all with moderate-to-severe alopecia areata, were enrolled in an open-label pilot trial of oral tofacitinib given at 5 to 10 mg twice daily. Patients stayed on tofacitinib for 6 to 18 months and then had 6 months of follow-up off drug so that delayed response and recurrence could be assessed. The SALT score, which quantifies the percentage of affected scalp surface area, was used to measure disease severity in treated patients. The study used high-throughput TCRbeta sequencing to examine T cell clonal expansion in alopecia areata, in both the C3H/HeJ mouse model and human patients. Scalp tissue and sorted CD4+ and CD8+ peripheral blood T cells from patchy and totalis/universalis alopecia areata patients and from healthy controls were covered by human TCRbeta sequencing. Biopsies were taken from tofacitinib-treated patients at baseline and again at 4 and 24 weeks into treatment, and several of those patients also had a later scalp biopsy. Scalp clonality was compared among normal scalp (n=4), patchy alopecia areata scalp (n=8), and alopecia totalis/universalis scalp (n=8). RNA was extracted with the PAXgene miRNA kit for fixed scalp, the miRNeasy kit for PBMCs, and the RNeasy kit for mouse skin. Amplification of TCRbeta CDR3 regions was done by immunoSEQ multiplex PCR using 35 Vbeta forward primers and 13 Jbeta reverse primers. General study outcomes and caveats: The treated cohort was small, with a single nonresponder, so links between baseline CD8+ expansion and response need larger studies. Tofacitinib significantly decreased scalp clonality and the number of expanded CD8+ clones among the top 100 scalp clones. Unlike mouse skin, which is dominated by gammadelta T cells, normal human skin has resident alphabeta T cells that are also sequenced, and this complicates analysis of the scalp TCR repertoire. Shared TCR sequences between patients were less evident than in mice, which may be partly attributable to HLA diversity in the patient population. Many expanded lesional clones persisted in scalp and blood during tofacitinib treatment, which may partly explain relapse after stopping treatment. Lesional scalp, especially in alopecia totalis/universalis, showed higher clonality and more expanded CD8+ clones than normal scalp, suggesting antigenic drive.

The germline V gene provides CDR1 SNHLY and CDR2 FYNNEI. V loses 6 bases, J loses 0 bases, and the germline ends lie 14 bases apart. CDR3 length: 15 amino acids, cysteine to phenylalanine. Only the CDR3 region is kept as DNA, spanning 45 bases read in frame from base 1. To prepare the library, the immunoSEQ multiplex PCR assay was applied. RNA was extracted from all samples and reverse transcribed into cDNA as template for TCR sequencing. SuperScript III was used for first-strand cDNA synthesis, primed with a 2:1 mix of oligo-dT and random hexamers. A synthetic immune receptor repertoire was used to assess amplification bias, and residual bias was removed computationally. Per the authors' processing: Raw reads were preprocessed to remove errors, and CDR3 was defined according to IMGT conventions as the region from the conserved cysteine to phenylalanine. Clonality was calculated as 1 minus Shannon entropy normalized by log2 of the number of productive unique TCRs. CD4 or CD8 identity of scalp clones was inferred by cross-referencing scalp TCRbeta sequences with sorted blood CD4 and CD8 repertoires. In its TCRdb copy, this immuneACCESS table keeps in-frame sequences only and misses some clones. Where compared with another copy, unresolved V genes explain less than half of these, and the others have no known cause. Clonal size and the V and J genes are those of that table, whereas D and trimming came from the DNA. This sample is represented by 200,000 to 250,000 clones; about 57% of them were singletons. The ten largest make up more than 1.5% of the sample.

The label giving this sample's time point can be read as: 4 weeks on oral tofacitinib. Explained via the paper, the treatment or condition label denotes: oral pan-JAK inhibitor, 5-10 mg twice daily. From alopecia areata patients, peripheral blood was collected along with lesional scalp punch biopsies. PBMCs were separated by density centrifugation and stained for CD3, CD4 and CD8, after which CD4+ and CD8+ T cells were sorted on a FACSAria. About this clone: The antigen this receptor binds is unknown. No much larger clonotype is one base removed from it; base qualities were not supplied.

The receptor's source is a human donor with alopecia areata. Specimen: CD4+ T cells sorted from blood, collected at week 4, from a patient treated with tofacitinib. The sequence joins TRBV2 to TRBJ1-1, with a weak D call of TRBD1 (5 bases match). The sequenced DNA is TGTGCCAGCAGGAGGCAGGGCACTCTGAACACTGAAGCTTTCTTT. Its protein product is CASRRQGTLNTEAFF.